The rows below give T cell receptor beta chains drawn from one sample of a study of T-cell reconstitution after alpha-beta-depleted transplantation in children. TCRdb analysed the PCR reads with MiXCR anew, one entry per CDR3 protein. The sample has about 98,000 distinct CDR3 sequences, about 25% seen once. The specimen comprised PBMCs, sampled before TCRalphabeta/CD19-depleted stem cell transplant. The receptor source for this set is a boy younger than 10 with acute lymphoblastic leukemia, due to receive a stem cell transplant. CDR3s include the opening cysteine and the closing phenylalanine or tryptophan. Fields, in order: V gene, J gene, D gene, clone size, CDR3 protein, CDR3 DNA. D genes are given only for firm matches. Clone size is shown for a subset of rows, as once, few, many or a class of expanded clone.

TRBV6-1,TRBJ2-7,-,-,CASGVEYF,TGTGCCAGCGGGGTAGAGTACTTC
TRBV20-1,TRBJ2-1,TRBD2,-,CSVTRLGREKEFF,TGCAGTGTCACTCGACTCGGGCGGGAGAAGGAGTTCTTC
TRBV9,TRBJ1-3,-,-,CASSAGLLSSGNTIYF,TGTGCCAGCAGTGCGGGACTCTTGAGCTCTGGAAACACCATATATTTT
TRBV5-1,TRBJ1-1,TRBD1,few,CASSQMGQLNTEAFF,TGCGCCAGCAGCCAAATGGGACAGCTGAACACTGAAGCTTTCTTT
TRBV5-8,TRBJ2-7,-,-,CASSLEIYLNYEQYF,TGTGCCAGCAGCTTGGAGATCTACTTAAACTACGAGCAGTACTTC
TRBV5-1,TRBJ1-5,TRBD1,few,CASSPGQGGQPQHF,TGCGCCAGCAGCCCTGGACAGGGTGGACAGCCCCAGCATTTT
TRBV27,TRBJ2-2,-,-,CASSLSGGGSGELFF,TGTGCCAGCAGTTTATCGGGAGGAGGGAGCGGGGAGCTGTTTTTT
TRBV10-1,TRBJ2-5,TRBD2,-,CASSEGLAEVETQYF,TGCGCCAGCAGTGAGGGACTAGCGGAGGTCGAGACCCAGTACTTC
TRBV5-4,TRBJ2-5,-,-,CASSHRVAEVETQYF,TGTGCCAGCAGCCACCGGGTAGCGGAGGTGGAGACCCAGTACTTC
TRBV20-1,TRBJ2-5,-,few,CSATPGEGNQETQYF,TGCAGTGCTACTCCAGGGGAGGGTAACCAAGAGACCCAGTACTTC
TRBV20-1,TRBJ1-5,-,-,CKLVSRIYSNQPQHF,TGCAAACTGGTATCCCGAATCTATAGCAATCAGCCCCAGCATTTT
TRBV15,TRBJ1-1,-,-,CATSPGLGNTEAFF,TGTGCCACCAGCCCGGGACTGGGGAACACTGAAGCTTTCTTT
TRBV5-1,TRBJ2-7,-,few,CASSLGGLQSYEQYF,TGCGCCAGCAGCTTGGGAGGCTTACAGTCGTACGAGCAGTACTTC
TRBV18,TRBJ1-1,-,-,CASSPLEGGLTEAFF,TGTGCCAGCTCACCTCTGGAGGGAGGCCTTACTGAAGCTTTCTTT
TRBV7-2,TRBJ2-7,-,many,CASSLLSGTLYEQYF,TGTGCCAGCAGCTTACTTAGCGGAACTCTTTACGAGCAGTACTTC
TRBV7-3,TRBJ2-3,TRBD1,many,CASSTSGQGASDTQYF,TGTGCCAGCAGCACCTCGGGACAGGGGGCGTCAGATACGCAGTATTTT
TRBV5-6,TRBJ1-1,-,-,CASSPPRQGKHTEAFF,TGTGCCAGCAGCCCCCCCAGGCAGGGGAAGCACACTGAAGCTTTCTTT
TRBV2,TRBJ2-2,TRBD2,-,CASSGAPSGGPNTGELFF,TGTGCCAGCAGTGGCGCCCCTAGCGGAGGGCCGAACACCGGGGAGCTGTTTTTT
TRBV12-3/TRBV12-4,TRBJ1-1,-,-,CASSFGQLLEAFF,TGTGCCAGCAGTTTCGGACAGCTCTTAGAAGCTTTCTTT
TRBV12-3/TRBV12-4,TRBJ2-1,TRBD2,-,CASGTSGGAHEQFF,TGTGCCAGCGGGACTAGCGGAGGGGCACATGAGCAATTCTTC
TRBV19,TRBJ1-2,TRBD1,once,CASSDPRTGAYGYTF,TGTGCCAGTAGCGACCCCCGGACAGGGGCCTATGGCTACACCTTC
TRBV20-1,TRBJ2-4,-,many,CSALLQGGNIQYF,TGCAGTGCCTTATTACAAGGCGGAAACATTCAGTACTTC
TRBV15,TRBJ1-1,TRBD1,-,CATSRGSGGDTEAFF,TGTGCCACCAGCAGGGGTTCAGGGGGTGACACTGAAGCTTTCTTT
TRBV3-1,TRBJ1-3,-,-,CASSLSEGFANTIYF,TGTGCCAGCAGCCTCTCTGAGGGATTTGCAAACACCATATATTTT
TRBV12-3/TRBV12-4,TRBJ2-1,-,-,CASSFKVAGNEQFF,TGTGCCAGCAGTTTTAAGGTAGCAGGGAATGAGCAGTTCTTC
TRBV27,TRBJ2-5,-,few,CASSLEGGQETQYF,TGTGCCAGCAGCCTCGAGGGGGGGCAAGAGACCCAGTACTTC
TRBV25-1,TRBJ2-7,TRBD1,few,CASSGNRGTYEQYF,TGTGCCAGCAGTGGGAACAGGGGGACCTACGAGCAGTACTTC
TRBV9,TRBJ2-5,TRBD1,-,CASSFGQGETETQYF,TGTGCCAGCAGCTTTGGACAGGGAGAGACAGAGACCCAGTACTTC
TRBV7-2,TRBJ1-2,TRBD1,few,CASSGWDRQRGYTF,TGTGCCAGCAGCGGGTGGGACAGACAGAGGGGCTACACCTTC
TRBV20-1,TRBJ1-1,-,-,CSASRYRLDTEAFF,TGCAGTGCTAGTCGGTATAGGTTGGACACTGAAGCTTTCTTT
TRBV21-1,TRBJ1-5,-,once,CASSKSGTFDWEPQHF,TGTGCCAGCAGCAAATCTGGGACATTCGATTGGGAGCCCCAGCATTTT
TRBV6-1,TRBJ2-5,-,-,CASSEALQGIQETQYF,TGTGCCAGCAGTGAAGCCTTACAGGGAATCCAAGAGACCCAGTACTTC
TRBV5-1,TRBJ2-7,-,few,CASSPWDESGEQYF,TGCGCCAGCAGCCCCTGGGATGAGTCGGGGGAGCAGTACTTC
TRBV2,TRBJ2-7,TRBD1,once,CASSGGTGWAAGEQYF,TGTGCCAGCAGTGGCGGGACAGGTTGGGCGGCGGGCGAGCAGTACTTC
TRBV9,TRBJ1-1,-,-,CASSGNQGMNTEAFF,TGTGCCAGCAGCGGAAATCAGGGCATGAACACTGAAGCTTTCTTT
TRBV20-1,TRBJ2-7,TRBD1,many,CSAPTPENTGAYEQYF,TGCAGTGCTCCCACTCCCGAGAACACAGGGGCCTACGAGCAGTACTTC
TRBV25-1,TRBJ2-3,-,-,CASSERAEGPTDTQYF,TGTGCCAGCAGTGAGAGAGCGGAGGGGCCGACAGATACGCAGTATTTT
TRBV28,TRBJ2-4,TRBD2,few,CASRPTSSGSKNIQYF,TGTGCCAGCAGACCGACTAGCTCGGGTTCCAAAAACATTCAGTACTTC
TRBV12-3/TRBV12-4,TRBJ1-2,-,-,CASSLDIPGLYGYTF,TGTGCCAGCAGTTTAGACATCCCGGGGCTTTATGGCTACACCTTC
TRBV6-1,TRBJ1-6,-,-,CASTLRGGRPPLHF,TGTGCCAGCACCCTGCGGGGGGGGAGGCCACCCCTCCACTTT
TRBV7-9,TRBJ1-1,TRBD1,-,CASSVRTGPISEAFF,TGTGCCAGCAGCGTGAGGACAGGGCCCATTTCCGAAGCTTTCTTT
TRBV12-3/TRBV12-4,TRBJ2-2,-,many,CASSLSVGNTGELFF,TGTGCCAGCAGTTTAAGTGTAGGGAACACCGGGGAGCTGTTTTTT
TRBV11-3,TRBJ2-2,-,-,CASSSGPATGELFF,TGTGCCAGCAGTTCCGGGCCGGCCACCGGGGAGCTGTTTTTT
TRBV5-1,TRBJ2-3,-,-,CASSPTGELEAQYF,TGCGCCAGCAGCCCTACGGGGGAACTAGAGGCGCAGTATTTT
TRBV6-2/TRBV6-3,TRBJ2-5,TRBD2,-,CASSYGGREQETQYF,TGTGCCAGCAGTTACGGCGGGAGAGAACAAGAGACCCAGTACTTC
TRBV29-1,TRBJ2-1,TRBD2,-,CSVEGSSGGFYNEQFF,TGCAGCGTTGAAGGGTCTAGCGGAGGCTTCTACAATGAGCAGTTCTTC
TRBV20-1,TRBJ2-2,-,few,CSAPHGGSTGELFF,TGCAGTGCTCCCCACGGGGGTTCGACCGGGGAGCTGTTTTTT
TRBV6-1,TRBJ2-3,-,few,CASSEGGGGGDTQYF,TGTGCCAGCAGTGAAGGCGGAGGGGGAGGAGATACGCAGTATTTT
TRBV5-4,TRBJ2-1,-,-,CASSAVSGGSYNEQFF,TGTGCCAGCAGCGCGGTGAGCGGAGGCTCCTACAATGAGCAGTTCTTC